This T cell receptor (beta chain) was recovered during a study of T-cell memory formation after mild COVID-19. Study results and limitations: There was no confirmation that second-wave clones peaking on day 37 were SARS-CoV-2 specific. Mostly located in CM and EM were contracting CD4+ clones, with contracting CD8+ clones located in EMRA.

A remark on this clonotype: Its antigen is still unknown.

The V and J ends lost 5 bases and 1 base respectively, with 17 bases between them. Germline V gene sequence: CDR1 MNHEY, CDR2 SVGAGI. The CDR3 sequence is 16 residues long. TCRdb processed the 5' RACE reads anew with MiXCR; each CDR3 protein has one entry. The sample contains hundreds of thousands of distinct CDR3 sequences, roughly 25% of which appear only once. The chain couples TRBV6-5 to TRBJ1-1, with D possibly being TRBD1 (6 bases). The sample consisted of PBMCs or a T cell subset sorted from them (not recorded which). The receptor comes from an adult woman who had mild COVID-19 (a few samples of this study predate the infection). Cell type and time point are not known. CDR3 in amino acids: CASSPSDRTQNTEAFF. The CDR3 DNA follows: TGTGCCAGCAGTCCCTCAGACAGGACCCAGAACACTGAAGCTTTCTTT.